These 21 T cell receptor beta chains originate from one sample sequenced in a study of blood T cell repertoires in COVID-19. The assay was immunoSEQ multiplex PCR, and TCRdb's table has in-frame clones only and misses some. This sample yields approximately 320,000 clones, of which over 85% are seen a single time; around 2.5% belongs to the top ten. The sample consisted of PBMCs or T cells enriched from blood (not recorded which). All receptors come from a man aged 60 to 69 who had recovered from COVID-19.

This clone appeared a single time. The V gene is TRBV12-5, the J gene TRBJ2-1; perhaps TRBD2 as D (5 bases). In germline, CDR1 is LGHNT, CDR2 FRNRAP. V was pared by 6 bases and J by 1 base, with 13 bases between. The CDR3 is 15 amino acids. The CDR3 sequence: CASGPGTGSYNEQFF. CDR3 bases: TGTGCTAGTGGGCCGGGAACGGGTTCCTACAATGAGCAGTTCTTC. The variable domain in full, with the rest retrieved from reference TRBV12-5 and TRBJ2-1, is DARVTQTPRHKVTEMGQEVTMRCQPILGHNTVFWYRQTMMQGLELLAYFRNRAPLDDSGMPKDRFSAEMPDATLATLKIQPSEPRDSAVYFCASGPGTGSYNEQFFGPGTRLTVL.

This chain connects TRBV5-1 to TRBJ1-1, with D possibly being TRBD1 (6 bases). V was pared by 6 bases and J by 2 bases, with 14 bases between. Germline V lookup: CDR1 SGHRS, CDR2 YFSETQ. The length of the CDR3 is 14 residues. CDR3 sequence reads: CASTQQGANTEAFF. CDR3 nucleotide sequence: TGCGCCAGCACCCAACAGGGAGCAAACACTGAAGCTTTCTTT.

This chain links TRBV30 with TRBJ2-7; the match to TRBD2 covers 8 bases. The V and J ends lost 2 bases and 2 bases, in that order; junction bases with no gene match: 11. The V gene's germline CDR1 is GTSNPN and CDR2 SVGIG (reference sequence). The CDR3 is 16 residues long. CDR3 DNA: TGTGCCTGGAGTCCATTAGGAACAGCGGGGGCCTACGAGCAGTACTTC. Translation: CAWSPLGTAGAYEQYF.

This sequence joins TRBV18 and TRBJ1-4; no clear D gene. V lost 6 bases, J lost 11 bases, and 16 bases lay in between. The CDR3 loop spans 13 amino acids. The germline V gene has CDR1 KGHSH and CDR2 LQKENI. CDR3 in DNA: TGTGCCAGCTCCCCCCGGAGCCAGACTAAACTGTTTTTT. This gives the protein CASSPRSQTKLFF.

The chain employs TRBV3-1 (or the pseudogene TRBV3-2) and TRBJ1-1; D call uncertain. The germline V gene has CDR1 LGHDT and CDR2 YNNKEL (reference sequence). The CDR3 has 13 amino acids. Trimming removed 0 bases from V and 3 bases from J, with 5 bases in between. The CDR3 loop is CASSQDQDTEAFF. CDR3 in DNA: TGTGCCAGCAGCCAAGATCAGGACACTGAAGCTTTCTTT.

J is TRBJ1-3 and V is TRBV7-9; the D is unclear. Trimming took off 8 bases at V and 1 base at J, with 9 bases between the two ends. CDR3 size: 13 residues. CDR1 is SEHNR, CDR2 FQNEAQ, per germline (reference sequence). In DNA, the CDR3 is TGTGCCAGCGGAGGGAGTTCTGGAAACACCATATATTTT. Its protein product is CASGGSSGNTIYF.

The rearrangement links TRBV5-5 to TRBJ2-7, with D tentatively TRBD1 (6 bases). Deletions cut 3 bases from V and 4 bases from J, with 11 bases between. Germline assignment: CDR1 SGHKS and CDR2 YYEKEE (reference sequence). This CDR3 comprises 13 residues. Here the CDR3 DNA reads TGTGCCAGCAGCTCAGGGGTTCGGTACGAGCAGTACTTC. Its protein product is CASSSGVRYEQYF. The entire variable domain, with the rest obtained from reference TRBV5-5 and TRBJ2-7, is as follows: DAGVTQSPTHLIKTRGQQVTLRCSPISGHKSVSWYQQVLGQGPQFIFQYYEKEERGRGNFPDRFSARQFPNYSSELNVNALLLGDSALYLCASSSGVRYEQYFGPGTRLTVT.

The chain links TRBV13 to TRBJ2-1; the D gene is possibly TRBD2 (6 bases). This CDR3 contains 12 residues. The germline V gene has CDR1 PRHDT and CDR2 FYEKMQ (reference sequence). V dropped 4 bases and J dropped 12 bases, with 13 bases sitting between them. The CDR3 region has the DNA TGTGCCAGCAGCTCCCTCCCCGGGGGGCAGTTCTTC. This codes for CASSSLPGGQFF.

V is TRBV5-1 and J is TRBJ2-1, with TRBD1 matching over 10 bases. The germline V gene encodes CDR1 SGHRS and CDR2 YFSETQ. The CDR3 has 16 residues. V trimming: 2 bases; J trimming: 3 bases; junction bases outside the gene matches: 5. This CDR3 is CASSLRQGAVYNEQFF. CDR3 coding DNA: TGCGCCAGCAGCTTAAGACAGGGGGCCGTCTACAATGAGCAGTTCTTC.

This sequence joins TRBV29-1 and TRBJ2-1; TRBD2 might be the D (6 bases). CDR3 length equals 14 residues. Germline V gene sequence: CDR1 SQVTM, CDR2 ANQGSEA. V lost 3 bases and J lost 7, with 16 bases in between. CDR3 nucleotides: TGCAGCGTTGACCTAGCAGGTCGGGGGAATGAGCAGTTCTTC. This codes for CSVDLAGRGNEQFF.

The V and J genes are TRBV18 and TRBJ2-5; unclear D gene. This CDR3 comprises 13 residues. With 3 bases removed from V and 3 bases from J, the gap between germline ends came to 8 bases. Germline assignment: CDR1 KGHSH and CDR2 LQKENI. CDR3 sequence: CASSPMAKETQYF. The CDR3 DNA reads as TGTGCCAGCTCACCCATGGCCAAAGAGACCCAGTACTTC.

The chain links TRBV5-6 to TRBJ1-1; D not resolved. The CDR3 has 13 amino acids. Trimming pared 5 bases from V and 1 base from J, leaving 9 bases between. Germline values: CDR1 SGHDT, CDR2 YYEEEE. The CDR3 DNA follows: TGTGCCAGCAGTTGGGCCGAGAACACTGAAGCTTTCTTT. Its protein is CASSWAENTEAFF.

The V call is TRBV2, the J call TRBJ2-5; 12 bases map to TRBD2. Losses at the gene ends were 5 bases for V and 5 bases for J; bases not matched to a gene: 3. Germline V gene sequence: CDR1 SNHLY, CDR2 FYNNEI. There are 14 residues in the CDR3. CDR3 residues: CASSRTSGKETQYF. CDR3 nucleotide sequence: TGTGCCAGCAGTCGGACTAGCGGGAAGGAGACCCAGTACTTC.

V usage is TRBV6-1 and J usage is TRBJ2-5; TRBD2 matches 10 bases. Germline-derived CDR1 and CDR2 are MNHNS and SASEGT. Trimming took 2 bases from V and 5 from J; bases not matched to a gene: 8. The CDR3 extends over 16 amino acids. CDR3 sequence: CASSESLAGAAETQYF. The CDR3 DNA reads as TGTGCCAGCAGTGAATCTCTAGCGGGGGCCGCTGAGACCCAGTACTTC.

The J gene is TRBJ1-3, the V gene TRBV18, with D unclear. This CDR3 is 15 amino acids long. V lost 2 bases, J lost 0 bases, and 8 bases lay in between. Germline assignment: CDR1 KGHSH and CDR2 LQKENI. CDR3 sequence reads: CASSPERSSGNTIYF. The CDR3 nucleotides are TGTGCCAGCTCACCAGAACGGAGCTCTGGAAACACCATATATTTT.

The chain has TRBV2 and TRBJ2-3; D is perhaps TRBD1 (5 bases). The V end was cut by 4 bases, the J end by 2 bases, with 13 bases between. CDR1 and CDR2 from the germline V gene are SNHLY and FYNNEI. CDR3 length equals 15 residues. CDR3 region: CASSVTTAYTDTQYF. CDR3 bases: TGTGCCAGCAGTGTGACGACAGCTTACACAGATACGCAGTATTTT. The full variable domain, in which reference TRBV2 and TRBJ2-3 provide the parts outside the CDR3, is EPEVTQTPSHQVTQMGQEVILRCVPISNHLYFYWYRQILGQKVEFLVSFYNNEISEKSEIFDDQFSVERPDGSNFTLKIRSTKLEDSAMYFCASSVTTAYTDTQYFGPGTRLTVL.

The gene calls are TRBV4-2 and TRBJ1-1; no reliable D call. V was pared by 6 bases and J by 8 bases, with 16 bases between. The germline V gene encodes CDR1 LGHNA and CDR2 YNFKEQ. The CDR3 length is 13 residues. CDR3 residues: CASSPRVSVEAFF. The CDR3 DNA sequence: TGTGCCAGCAGTCCAAGAGTCAGCGTCGAAGCTTTCTTT.

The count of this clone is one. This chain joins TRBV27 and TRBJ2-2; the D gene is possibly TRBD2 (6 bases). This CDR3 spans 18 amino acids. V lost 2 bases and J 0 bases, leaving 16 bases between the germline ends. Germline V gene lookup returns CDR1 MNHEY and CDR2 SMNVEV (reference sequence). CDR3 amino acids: CASSLGGLQIPNTGELFF. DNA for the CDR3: TGTGCCAGCAGTTTAGGGGGACTCCAAATACCGAACACCGGGGAGCTGTTTTTT.

The CDR3 sequence is CASSPARGTEAFF. The CDR3 DNA follows: TGTGCCAGCAGCCCCGCGCGGGGGACTGAAGCTTTCTTT. The rearrangement links TRBV2 to TRBJ1-1; perhaps TRBD1 as D (5 bases). CDR3 length: 13 amino acids. Germline CDR1 and CDR2: SNHLY and FYNNEI. Trimming pared 6 bases from V and 5 bases from J, leaving 13 bases between. The full variable domain, with the rest looked up from reference TRBV2 and TRBJ1-1, is EPEVTQTPSHQVTQMGQEVILRCVPISNHLYFYWYRQILGQKVEFLVSFYNNEISEKSEIFDDQFSVERPDGSNFTLKIRSTKLEDSAMYFCASSPARGTEAFFGQGTRLTVV.

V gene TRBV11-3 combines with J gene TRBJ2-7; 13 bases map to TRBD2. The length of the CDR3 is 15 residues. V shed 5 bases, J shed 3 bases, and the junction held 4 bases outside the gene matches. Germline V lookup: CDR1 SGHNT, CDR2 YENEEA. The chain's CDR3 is CASSPRTSGSYEQYF. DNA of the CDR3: TGTGCCAGCAGCCCAAGGACTAGCGGGAGCTACGAGCAGTACTTC. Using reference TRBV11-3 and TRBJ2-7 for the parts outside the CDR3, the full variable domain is EAGVVQSPRYKIIEKKQPVAFWCNPISGHNTLYWYLQNLGQGPELLIRYENEEAVDDSQLPKDRFSAERLKGVDSTLKIQPAELGDSAVYLCASSPRTSGSYEQYFGPGTRLTVT.

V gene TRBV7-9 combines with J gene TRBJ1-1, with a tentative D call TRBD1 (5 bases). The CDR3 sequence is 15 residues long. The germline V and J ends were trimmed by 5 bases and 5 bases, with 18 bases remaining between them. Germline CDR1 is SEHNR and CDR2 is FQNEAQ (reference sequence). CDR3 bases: TGTGCCAGCAGCCCCCGATTCAGGGATGTGACTGAAGCTTTCTTT. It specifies CASSPRFRDVTEAFF.